A selection of T cell receptor beta chains follows, all from one sample in a study of shared clonotypes between healthy human individuals. Repertoires were generated with immunoSEQ multiplex PCR, while TCRdb's copy carries only in-frame clones and drops some. Counted here are 1,500,000 or so clones, approximately 98.5% occurring once; the ten biggest clones make up 0.36%. The sequenced material came from naive CD4+ T cells sorted from blood. The receptors shown here come from a man aged 25-45 years in good health. The CDR3 runs from the conserved cysteine through the conserved F or W. Each record gives: D gene, J gene, V gene, clone size, CDR3 DNA, CDR3 protein. The D gene is left open where the match is weak. Rows give clone size only sometimes, using once, few, many, or a class for an expanded clone.

>TRBD2|TRBJ2-1|TRBV5-1|.
TGCGCCAGCAGCTTCCCTAGCGGAAAGTACAATGAGCAGTTCTTC
CASSFPSGKYNEQFF
>TRBD2|TRBJ2-1|TRBV29-1|.
TGCAGCGTTGACGATGGGGGGAGGGCCGGTTTGCAGTCTGGGCAGTTCTTC
CSVDDGGRAGLQSGQFF
>TRBD2|TRBJ2-7|TRBV5-5|few
TGTGCCAGCAGCTTGGTAGCCCTCCAGCGGGATGGGGACGAGCAGTACTTC
CASSLVALQRDGDEQYF
>.|TRBJ2-1|TRBV5-1|.
TGCGCCAGCAGCCTAGGAGGGGCGTTCGAGCAGTTCTTC
CASSLGGAFEQFF
>TRBD1|TRBJ1-5|TRBV5-1|.
TGCGCCAGCAGCTTGGGGACAGGGGCTAGCAATCAGCCCCAGCATTTT
CASSLGTGASNQPQHF
>.|TRBJ1-4|TRBV18|.
TGTGCCAGCTCACCGCTTGGAACAACTAATGAAAAACTGTTTTTT
CASSPLGTTNEKLFF
>.|TRBJ2-5|TRBV7-9|.
TGTGCCAGCAGCTTAGATTGGGAGACCCAGTACTTC
CASSLDWETQYF
>.|TRBJ2-1|TRBV18|.
TGTGCCAGCTCACCTACCCCTAGCAATGAGCAGTTCTTC
CASSPTPSNEQFF
>TRBD1|TRBJ2-7|TRBV6-6|.
TGTGCCAGCAGTTACGGGACAGGGGGCCTGGGGGAGCAGTACTTC
CASSYGTGGLGEQYF
>.|TRBJ1-1|TRBV19|.
TGTGCCAGTGGGGCAGGGGTGAACACTGAAGCTTTCTTT
CASGAGVNTEAFF
>TRBD1|TRBJ1-1|TRBV7-3|.
TGTGCCAGCAGCTTAAGCGCAGGGGGCGCAACTGAAGCTTTCTTT
CASSLSAGGATEAFF
>.|TRBJ1-2|TRBV14|.
TGTGCCAGCAGCCCCCTGGAGGGGAGCTATGGCTACACCTTC
CASSPLEGSYGYTF
>.|TRBJ2-3|TRBV9|.
TGTGCCAGCAGTCGGATCACCACAGATACGCAGTATTTT
CASSRITTDTQYF
>.|TRBJ1-3|TRBV5-4|.
TGTGCCAGCAGCTTGATCGGAAACACCATATATTTT
CASSLIGNTIYF
>TRBD1|TRBJ1-2|TRBV28|.
TGTGCCAGCAGTCAGACAGGGGGTGGCTATGGCTACACCTTC
CASSQTGGGYGYTF
>TRBD1|TRBJ1-4|TRBV4-2|.
TGTGCCAGCAGCCAAGCCGGGACAGGGAATGAAAAACTGTTTTTT
CASSQAGTGNEKLFF
>.|TRBJ2-5|TRBV2|.
TGTGCCACAAGTCCGGCAGGAGAGACCCAGTACTTC
CATSPAGETQYF
>TRBD2|TRBJ2-7|TRBV11-2|.
TGTGCCAGCAGCCTAATCAGCGGGAGAGCCTACGAGCAGTACTTC
CASSLISGRAYEQYF
>TRBD1|TRBJ1-2|TRBV6-4|.
TGTGCCAGCAGCGCGACAGGGCTTCACTATGGCTACACCTTC
CASSATGLHYGYTF
>.|TRBJ2-7|TRBV7-2|.
TGTGCCAGCAGCTTAGGACTACTTGGCGGCGAGCAGTACTTC
CASSLGLLGGEQYF
>.|TRBJ2-3|TRBV10-2|.
TGCGCCGCCACCGCATCTGAATACCACACAGATACGCAGTATTTT
CAATASEYHTDTQYF
>.|TRBJ1-5|TRBV28|.
TGTGCCAGCAGTACGATGCCGGGGAAAAGGGAGCCCCAGCATTTT
CASSTMPGKREPQHF
>TRBD2|TRBJ2-3|TRBV29-1|.
TGCAGCTCTAGGGGGACTAGCGGGAGGGCCAGTACAGATACGCAGTATTTT
CSSRGTSGRASTDTQYF
>TRBD2|TRBJ2-2|TRBV28|once
TGTGCCAGCAGTGATACTAGCGGGAGGAAGAACACCGGGGAGCTGTTTTTT
CASSDTSGRKNTGELFF
>TRBD1|TRBJ2-7|TRBV11-3|.
TGTGCCAGCAGCTTATCACCGGGACAGGGCGAACCCGAGCAGTACTTC
CASSLSPGQGEPEQYF
>.|TRBJ1-1|TRBV9|.
TGTGCCAGCAGCGTATTATCGGGGGATTCAGCTAACACTGAAGCTTTCTTT
CASSVLSGDSANTEAFF
>.|TRBJ1-1|TRBV19|.
TGTGCCAGTAGTATAGTCAACGGTGAAGCTTTCTTT
CASSIVNGEAFF
>.|TRBJ1-5|TRBV6-1|.
TGTGCCAGCAGTGAACGCGGACGTGTTAATCAGCCCCAGCATTTT
CASSERGRVNQPQHF
>.|TRBJ1-1|TRBV5-1|once
TGCGCCAGCAGCTTCAACAAGGACACTGAAGCTTTCTTT
CASSFNKDTEAFF
>TRBD2|TRBJ2-7|TRBV5-4|.
TGTGCCAGCAGCGAAAGCAAGCGGGACTCCTACGAGCAGTACTTC
CASSESKRDSYEQYF
>TRBD1|TRBJ1-5|TRBV30|.
TGTGCCTGGAGTGTCGACAGGGATCAGCCCCAGCATTTT
CAWSVDRDQPQHF
>.|TRBJ2-5|TRBV28|.
TGTGCCAGCAGTTCTATTGGGCAAGAGACCCAGTACTTC
CASSSIGQETQYF
>.|TRBJ1-5|TRBV7-8|.
TGTGCCAGCAGCTTAGGTGGTGAACAGCCCCAGCATTTT
CASSLGGEQPQHF
>TRBD1|TRBJ2-7|TRBV5-1|.
TGCGCCAGCAGACCAATCACAGGGGCCTACGAGCAGTACTTC
CASRPITGAYEQYF
>.|TRBJ2-5|TRBV4-1|.
TGCGCCAGCAGCCTCAAAGAGACCCAGTACTTC
CASSLKETQYF
>TRBD1|TRBJ1-2|TRBV27|.
TGTGCCAGCAGTTTAAAGGGACAGGGCTACTTTGGCTATGGCTACACCTTC
CASSLKGQGYFGYGYTF
>TRBD2|TRBJ2-7|TRBV7-2|.
TGTGCCAGCAGTCCGGCGGCGGGAGGGGCCTACGAGCAGTACTTC
CASSPAAGGAYEQYF
>.|TRBJ2-3|TRBV7-9|.
TGTGCCAGCAGCTTAGTAGTGCTTACGCAGTATTTT
CASSLVVLTQYF
>TRBD1|TRBJ1-1|TRBV7-6|.
TGTGCCAGCAGCCCCGGGACAGGGGCCCGGGGCACTGAAGCTTTCTTT
CASSPGTGARGTEAFF
>.|TRBJ2-1|TRBV7-9|.
TGTGCCAGCAGCCACCCCCCGGGTCGGGGGCATGAGCAGTTCTTC
CASSHPPGRGHEQFF
>TRBD2|TRBJ2-2|TRBV7-7|.
TGTGCCAGCAGCTTCGCTAGCGGTGGCGGGGAGCTGTTTTTT
CASSFASGGGELFF
>TRBD1|TRBJ2-5|TRBV6-5|once
TGTGCCAGCAGTTACTTGGGACAGGGACAAGAGACCCAGTACTTC
CASSYLGQGQETQYF
>.|TRBJ2-5|TRBV6-6|.
TGTGCCAGCAGTTATGCGGGACAGTCGAAGGAGGAGACCCAGTACTTC
CASSYAGQSKEETQYF
>.|TRBJ2-2|TRBV6-4|.
TGTGCCAGCAGTGACTCTTTCGGGACGGGGAACACCGGGGAGCTGTTTTTT
CASSDSFGTGNTGELFF
>TRBD2|TRBJ2-3|TRBV6-4|once
TGTGCCAGCAGTGACTCGCCCTTGGCGGGAGGGCCTAGGAGTACAGATACGCAGTATTTT
CASSDSPLAGGPRSTDTQYF
>.|TRBJ2-7|TRBV7-2|.
TGTGCCAGCCTTCTCCTCTCCGGAACGGGCTCCTACGAGCAGTACTTC
CASLLLSGTGSYEQYF
>.|TRBJ1-1|TRBV7-9|.
TGTGCCAGCAGCTTAGAGGGCGGGAGCGGGGCTTTCTTT
CASSLEGGSGAFF
>TRBD2|TRBJ2-2|TRBV15|.
TGTGCCACCAGCAGAACGGGAGGGCTGAGCACCGGGGAGCTGTTTTTT
CATSRTGGLSTGELFF
>.|TRBJ1-2|TRBV28|.
TGTGCCAGCAGCCCCACACCTAACTATGGCTACACCTTC
CASSPTPNYGYTF
>.|TRBJ2-7|TRBV28|.
TGTGCCAGCAGTTCGCTCTACGAGCAGTACTTC
CASSSLYEQYF
>TRBD2|TRBJ2-2|TRBV9|.
TGTGCCAGCAGCGTAAACCTAGCGGGAGATGCCGGGGAGCTGTTTTTT
CASSVNLAGDAGELFF
>.|TRBJ2-1|TRBV20-1|once
TGCAGTGCTTACATCAATGAGCAGTTCTTC
CSAYINEQFF
>.|TRBJ1-5|TRBV28|.
TGTGCCAGCAGTTCCGCCGGAGAAGGGGATCAGCCCCAGCATTTT
CASSSAGEGDQPQHF
>.|TRBJ1-2|TRBV28|.
TGTGCCAGCAGACCAGACAGCCTCCGGGGCTACACCTTC
CASRPDSLRGYTF